The 8 T cell receptor beta chains below come from one sample, sequenced in a study of spatial heterogeneity in lung cancer. Time point meaning: sample taken at primary tumor resection. Tumor, nontumor lung or frozen PBMC supplied whole RNA, sequenced without sorting. TCRdb redid the calling of the 5' RACE reads with MiXCR, one entry per CDR3 protein. This sample has 45,000 or so distinct CDR3 sequences, with around 7.6% found just once. Sequencing used PBMCs, obtained at surgery. All receptors come from a female donor with early-stage non-small cell lung cancer.

Many counts were recorded for this clonotype. Here the CDR3 reads CASSFRKRSSHYEQYF. DNA of the CDR3: TGTGCCAGCAGTTTTAGGAAGCGGTCCAGCCACTACGAGCAGTACTTC. The V gene is TRBV27, the J gene TRBJ2-7; tentative D call: TRBD2 (5 bases). CDR3 size: 16 residues. Per germline, CDR1 MNHEY and CDR2 SMNVEV (reference sequence). V was shortened by 3 bases and J by 3 bases, with 18 bases between the two germline ends.

This clonotype was recorded a few times. In DNA, the CDR3 is TGTGCCAGCAGCTTTGTTCCGGGACAGGGGGCCGATGAGCAGTTCTTC. This gives the protein CASSFVPGQGADEQFF. This chain joins TRBV5-5 and TRBJ2-1, with TRBD1 matching over 12 bases. The trim removed 2 bases at V and 8 bases at J, leaving 8 bases unmatched. The CDR3 totals 16 residues. Per the germline V gene, CDR1 is SGHKS and CDR2 is YYEKEE (reference sequence).

The chain employs TRBV3-1 and TRBJ2-7; weak D call: TRBD1 (5 bases). V was shortened by 2 bases and J by 7 bases, with 15 bases between the two germline ends. Germline V CDR1 and CDR2: LGHDT, YNNKEL (reference sequence). The CDR3 covers 14 residues. Here the CDR3 reads CASSQFVGLGEQYF. CDR3 coding DNA: TGTGCCAGCAGCCAATTTGTGGGGCTGGGAGAGCAGTACTTC.

In its sample, this clonotype was seen many times. The gene calls are TRBV5-1 and TRBJ2-7; unclear D gene. Germline V gives CDR1 SGHRS, CDR2 YFSETQ. V lost 0 bases to trimming and J lost 0 bases, with 7 bases between them. The CDR3 has 14 residues. CDR3 protein: CASSLVETSYEQYF. CDR3 bases: TGCGCCAGCAGCTTGGTCGAGACCTCCTACGAGCAGTACTTC.

The CDR3 here is CASSPENRGNQPQHF. CDR3 coding DNA: TGTGCCAGCTCACCAGAGAACAGGGGCAATCAGCCCCAGCATTTT. The chain has TRBV18 and TRBJ1-5, with D possibly TRBD1 on 6 matching bases. CDR3 length: 15 amino acids. V gave up 2 bases and J gave up 2 bases, with 10 bases separating them. Per germline, CDR1 KGHSH and CDR2 LQKENI.

In its sample, this clonotype was seen many times. This sequence joins TRBV7-2 and TRBJ2-2, with D unresolved. The CDR3 covers 14 residues. Germline V gene data show CDR1 as SGHTA and CDR2 as FQGNSA. V shed 5 bases and J shed 6 bases, with 13 bases lying between them. The CDR3 spells CASSPYRLSGELFF. CDR3 nucleotides: TGTGCCAGCAGCCCCTATCGACTCTCCGGGGAGCTGTTTTTT.

This clonotype was picked up many times. The V call is TRBV20-1, the J call TRBJ2-5; 12 bases line up with TRBD2. This CDR3 has 14 amino acids. The junction had 3 bases not matched to a gene; V was cut back by 4 bases and J by 3 bases. The germline V gene encodes CDR1 DFQATT and CDR2 SNEGSKA (reference sequence). The CDR3 DNA sequence: TGCAGTGCTACCCGACTAGCGGGGGAAGAGACCCAGTACTTC. Translation gives CSATRLAGEETQYF.

V usage is TRBV10-3 and J usage is TRBJ2-7; 7 positions match TRBD1. The CDR3 runs 14 residues. After removal of 3 bases from V and 0 bases from J, the junction contained 2 bases not matched to a gene. CDR1 ENHRY and CDR2 SYGVKD come from the germline V gene. DNA for the CDR3: TGTGCCATCAGTGATGGGACAGTCTCCTACGAGCAGTACTTC. Its protein product is CAISDGTVSYEQYF.